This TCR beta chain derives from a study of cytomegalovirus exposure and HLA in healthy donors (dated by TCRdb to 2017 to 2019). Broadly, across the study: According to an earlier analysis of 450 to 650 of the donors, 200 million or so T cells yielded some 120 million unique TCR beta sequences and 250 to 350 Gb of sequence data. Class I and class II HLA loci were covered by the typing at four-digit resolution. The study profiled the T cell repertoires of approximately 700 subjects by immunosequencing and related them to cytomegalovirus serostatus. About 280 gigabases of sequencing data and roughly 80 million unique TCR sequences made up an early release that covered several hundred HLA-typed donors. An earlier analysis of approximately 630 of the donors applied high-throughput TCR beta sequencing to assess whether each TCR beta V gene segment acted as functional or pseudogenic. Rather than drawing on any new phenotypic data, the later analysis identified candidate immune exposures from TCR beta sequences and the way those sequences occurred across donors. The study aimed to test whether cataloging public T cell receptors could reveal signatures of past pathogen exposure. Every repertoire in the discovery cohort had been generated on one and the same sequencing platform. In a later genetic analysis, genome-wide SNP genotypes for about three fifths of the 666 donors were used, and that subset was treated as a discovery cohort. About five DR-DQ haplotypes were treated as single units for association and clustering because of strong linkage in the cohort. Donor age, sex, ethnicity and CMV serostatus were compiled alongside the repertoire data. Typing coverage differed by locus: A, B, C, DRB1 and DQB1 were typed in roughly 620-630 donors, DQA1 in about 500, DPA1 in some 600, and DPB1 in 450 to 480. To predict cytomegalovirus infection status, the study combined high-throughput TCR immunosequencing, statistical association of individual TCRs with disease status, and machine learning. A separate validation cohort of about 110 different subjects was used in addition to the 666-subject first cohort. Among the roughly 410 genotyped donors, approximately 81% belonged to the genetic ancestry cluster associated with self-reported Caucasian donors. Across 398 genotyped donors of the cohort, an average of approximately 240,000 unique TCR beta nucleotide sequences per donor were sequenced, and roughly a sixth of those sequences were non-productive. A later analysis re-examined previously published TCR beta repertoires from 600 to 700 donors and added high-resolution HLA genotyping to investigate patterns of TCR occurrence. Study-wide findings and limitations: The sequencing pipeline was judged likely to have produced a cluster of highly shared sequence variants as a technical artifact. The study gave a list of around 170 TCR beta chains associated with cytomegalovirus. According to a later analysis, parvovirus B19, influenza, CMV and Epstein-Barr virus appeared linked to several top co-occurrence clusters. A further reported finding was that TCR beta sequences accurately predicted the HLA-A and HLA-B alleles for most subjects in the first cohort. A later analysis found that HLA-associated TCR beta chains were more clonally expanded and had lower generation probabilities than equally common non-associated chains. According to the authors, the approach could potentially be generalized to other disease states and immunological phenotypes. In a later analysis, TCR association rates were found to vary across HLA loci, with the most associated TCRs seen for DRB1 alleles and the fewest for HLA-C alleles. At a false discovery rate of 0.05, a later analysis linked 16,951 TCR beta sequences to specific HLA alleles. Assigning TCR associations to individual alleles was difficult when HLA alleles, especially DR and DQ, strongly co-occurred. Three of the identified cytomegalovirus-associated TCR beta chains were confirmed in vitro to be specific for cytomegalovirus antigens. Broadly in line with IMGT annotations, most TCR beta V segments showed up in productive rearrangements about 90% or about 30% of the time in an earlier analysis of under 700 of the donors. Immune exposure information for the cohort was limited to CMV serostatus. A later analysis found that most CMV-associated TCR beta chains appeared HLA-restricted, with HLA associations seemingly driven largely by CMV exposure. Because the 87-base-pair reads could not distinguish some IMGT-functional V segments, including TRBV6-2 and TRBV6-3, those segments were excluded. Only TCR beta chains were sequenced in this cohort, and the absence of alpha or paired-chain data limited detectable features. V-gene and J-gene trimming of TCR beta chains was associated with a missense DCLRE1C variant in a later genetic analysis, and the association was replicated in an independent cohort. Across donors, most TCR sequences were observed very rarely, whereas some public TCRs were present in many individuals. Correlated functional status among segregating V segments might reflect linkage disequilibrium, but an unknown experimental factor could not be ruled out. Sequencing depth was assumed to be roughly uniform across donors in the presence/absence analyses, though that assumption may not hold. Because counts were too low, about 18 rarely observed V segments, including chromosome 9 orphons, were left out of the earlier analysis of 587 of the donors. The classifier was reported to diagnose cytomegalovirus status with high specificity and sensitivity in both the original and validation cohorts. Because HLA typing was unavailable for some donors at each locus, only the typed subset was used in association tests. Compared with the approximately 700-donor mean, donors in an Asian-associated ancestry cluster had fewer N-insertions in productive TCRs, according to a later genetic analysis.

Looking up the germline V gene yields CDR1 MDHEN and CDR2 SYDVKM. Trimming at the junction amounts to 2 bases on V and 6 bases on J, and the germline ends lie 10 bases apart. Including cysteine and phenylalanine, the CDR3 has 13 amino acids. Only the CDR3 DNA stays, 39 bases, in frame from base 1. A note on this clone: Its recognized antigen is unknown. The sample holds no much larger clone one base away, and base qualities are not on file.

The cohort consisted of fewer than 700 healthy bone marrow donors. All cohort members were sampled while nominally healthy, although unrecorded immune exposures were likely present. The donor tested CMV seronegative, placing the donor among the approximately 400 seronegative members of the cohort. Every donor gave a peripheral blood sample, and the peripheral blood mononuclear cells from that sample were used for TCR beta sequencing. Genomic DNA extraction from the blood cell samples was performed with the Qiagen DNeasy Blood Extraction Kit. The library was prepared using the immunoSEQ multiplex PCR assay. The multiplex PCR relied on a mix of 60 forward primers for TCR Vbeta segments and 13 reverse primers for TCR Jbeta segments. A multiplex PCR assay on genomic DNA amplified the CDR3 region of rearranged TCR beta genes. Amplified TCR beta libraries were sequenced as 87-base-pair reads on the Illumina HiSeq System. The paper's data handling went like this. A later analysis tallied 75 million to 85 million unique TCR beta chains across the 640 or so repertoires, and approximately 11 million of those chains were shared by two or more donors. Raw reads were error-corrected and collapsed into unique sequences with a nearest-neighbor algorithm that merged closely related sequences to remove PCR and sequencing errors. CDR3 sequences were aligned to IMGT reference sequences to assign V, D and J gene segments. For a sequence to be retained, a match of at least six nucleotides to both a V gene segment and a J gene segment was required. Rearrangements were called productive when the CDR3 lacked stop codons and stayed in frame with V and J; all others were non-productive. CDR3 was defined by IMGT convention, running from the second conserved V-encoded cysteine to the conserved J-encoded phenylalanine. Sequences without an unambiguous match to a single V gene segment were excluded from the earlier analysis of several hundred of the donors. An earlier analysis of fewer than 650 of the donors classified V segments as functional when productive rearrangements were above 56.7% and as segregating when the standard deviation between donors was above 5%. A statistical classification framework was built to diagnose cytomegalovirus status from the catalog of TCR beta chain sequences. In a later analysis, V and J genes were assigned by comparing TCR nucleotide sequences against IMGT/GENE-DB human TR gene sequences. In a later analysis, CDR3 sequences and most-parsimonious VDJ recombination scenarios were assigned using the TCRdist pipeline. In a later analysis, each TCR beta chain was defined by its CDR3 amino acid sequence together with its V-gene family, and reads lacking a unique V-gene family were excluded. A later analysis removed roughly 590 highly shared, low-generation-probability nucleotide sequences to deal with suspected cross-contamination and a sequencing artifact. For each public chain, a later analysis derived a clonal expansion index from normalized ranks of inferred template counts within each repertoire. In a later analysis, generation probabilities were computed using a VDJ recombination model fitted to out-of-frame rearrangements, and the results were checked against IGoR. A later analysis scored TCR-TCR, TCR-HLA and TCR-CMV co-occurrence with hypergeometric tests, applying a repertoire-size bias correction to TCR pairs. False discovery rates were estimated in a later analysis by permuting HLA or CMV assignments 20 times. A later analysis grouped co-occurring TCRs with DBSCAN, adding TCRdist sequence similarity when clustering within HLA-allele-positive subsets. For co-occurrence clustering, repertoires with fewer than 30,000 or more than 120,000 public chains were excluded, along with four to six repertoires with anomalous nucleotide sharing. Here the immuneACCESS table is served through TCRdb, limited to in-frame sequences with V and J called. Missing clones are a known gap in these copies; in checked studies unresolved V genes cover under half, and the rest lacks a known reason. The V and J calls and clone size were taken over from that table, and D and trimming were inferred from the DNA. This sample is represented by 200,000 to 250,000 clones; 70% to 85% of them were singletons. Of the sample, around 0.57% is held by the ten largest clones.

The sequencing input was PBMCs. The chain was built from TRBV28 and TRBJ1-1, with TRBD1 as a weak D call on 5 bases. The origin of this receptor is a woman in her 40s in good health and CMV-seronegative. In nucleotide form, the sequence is TGTGCCAGCAGTTTAAGGACACCTGCTGAAGCTTTCTTT. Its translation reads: CASSLRTPAEAFF.